What follows are 16 T cell receptor beta chains derived from one specimen sequenced in a study of CD8 T cells in ankylosing spondylitis. TCRdb reprocessed the 5' RACE reads with MiXCR, giving one entry per CDR3 protein. The table includes about 130,000 distinct CDR3 sequences, 7.3% detected once. Sequencing was done on a sample of blood, either unsorted or a sorted T cell fraction (not recorded which). These receptors were collected from a female donor with ankylosing spondylitis or in good health (not recorded which).

This clonotype has ten or more counts. The CDR3 sequence is CSAREGGGISPEQFF. Written as DNA, the CDR3 is TGCAGTGCTAGAGAGGGCGGGGGGATATCTCCTGAGCAGTTCTTC. The chain combines TRBV20-1 with TRBJ2-1; 8 bases are a match to TRBD2. The CDR3 extends over 15 amino acids. CDR1 DFQATT and CDR2 SNEGSKA come from the germline V gene (reference sequence). V was clipped by 0 bases and J by 9 bases; unmatched bases: 10.

This clonotype has at least ten counts. This rearrangement joins TRBV7-8 to TRBJ2-1; D is uncertain. CDR3 length: 13 amino acids. V was cut by 1 base and J by 6 bases, with 7 bases left in between. Germline CDR1 and CDR2: SGHVS and FQNEAQ. CDR3 in DNA: TGTGCCAGCAGCTTAGTTTTGGCCAATGAGCAGTTCTTC. This codes for CASSLVLANEQFF.

This clonotype occurred many times. The gene calls are TRBV20-1 and TRBJ1-3; D is uncertain. The germline CDR1 and CDR2 sequences are DFQATT and SNEGSKA (reference sequence). This CDR3 region has 14 residues. Trimming removed 0 bases from V and 0 bases from J, with 6 bases in between. CDR3 protein: CSAREGSSGNTIYF. The CDR3 DNA reads TGCAGTGCTAGAGAGGGCAGCTCTGGAAACACCATATATTTT.

This clonotype appeared many times. The chain couples TRBV7-2 to TRBJ1-3, with D tentatively TRBD1 (5 bases). V lost 4 bases and J 4 bases, leaving 11 bases between the germline ends. CDR3 size: 14 residues. The germline gives CDR1 SGHTA, CDR2 FQGNSA. Here the CDR3 reads CASSSRGDGNTIYF. CDR3 coding DNA: TGTGCCAGCAGCTCAAGGGGTGACGGAAACACCATATATTTT.

In this sample, this clonotype turned up many times. This chain uses TRBV3-1 with TRBJ1-3; D perhaps matches TRBD1 (6 bases). V was shortened by 0 bases and J by 2 bases, with 14 bases between the two germline ends. Germline CDR1 and CDR2: LGHDT and YNNKEL (reference sequence). The CDR3 contains 17 residues. CDR3 in DNA: TGTGCCAGCAGCCAAGATATCAGGGGCCACCCTGGAAACACCATATATTTT. It codes for CASSQDIRGHPGNTIYF. Filled out from reference TRBV3-1 and TRBJ1-3, the complete variable domain reads DTAVSQTPKYLVTQMGNDKSIKCEQNLGHDTMYWYKQDSKKFLKIMFSYNNKELIINETVPNRFSPKSPDKAHLNLHINSLELGDSAVYFCASSQDIRGHPGNTIYFGEGSWLTVV.

This clonotype was found many times. This rearrangement joins TRBV6-5 to TRBJ2-1; weak D call: TRBD2 (7 bases). Trimming shortened V by 2 bases and J by 3 bases, and 11 bases separated the two germline ends. The CDR3 extends over 15 amino acids. CDR1 is MNHEY, CDR2 SVGAGI, per germline. The CDR3: CASSYAGAVYNEQFF. The CDR3 nucleotides read TGTGCCAGCAGTTACGCGGGGGCCGTCTACAATGAGCAGTTCTTC.

This clonotype has at least ten counts. V gene TRBV7-3 combines with J gene TRBJ1-5; the D is unclear. The CDR3 is made up of 13 amino acids. The V end was cut by 5 bases, the J end by 5 bases, with 10 bases between. Germline lookup yields CDR1 SGHTA and CDR2 FQGTGA. CDR3: CASSPSPDQPQHF. The CDR3 DNA sequence: TGTGCCAGCAGCCCAAGCCCCGATCAGCCCCAGCATTTT.

Ten or more counts support this clonotype. This sequence joins TRBV5-6 and TRBJ2-3; D remains ambiguous. V dropped 4 bases and J dropped 4 bases, with 13 bases sitting between them. The CDR3 covers 14 residues. The germline V gene has CDR1 SGHDT and CDR2 YYEEEE. The CDR3 is CASSTVLGADTQYF. The CDR3, as DNA: TGTGCCAGCAGCACCGTTCTCGGCGCAGATACGCAGTATTTT.

This clonotype was seen many times. J is TRBJ1-5 and V is TRBV12-3 or TRBV12-4; D remains unclear. V lost 7 bases, J lost 2 bases, and 9 bases lay in between. This CDR3 contains 13 residues. CDR3 loop: CASTISRNQPQHF. CDR3 bases: TGTGCCAGCACAATAAGCCGCAATCAGCCCCAGCATTTT.

This clonotype was found many times. This chain connects TRBV10-3 to TRBJ1-2; no clear D. The CDR3 extends over 13 amino acids. V lost 2 bases to trimming and J lost 8 bases, with 12 bases between them. Germline V gives CDR1 ENHRY, CDR2 SYGVKD. For the CDR3, the DNA is TGTGCCATCAGTGAGGCAGGCCAGGACGGCTACACCTTC. This translates into CAISEAGQDGYTF.

This clonotype was seen many times. The J gene is TRBJ1-2, the V gene TRBV25-1; the D gene is possibly TRBD1 (5 bases). The CDR3 has 12 amino acids. Trimming removed 3 bases at V and 4 bases at J, with 6 bases between. Germline V gene data show CDR1 as MGHDK and CDR2 as SYGVNS. CDR3 sequence reads: CASSETVYGYTF. In DNA form, the CDR3 reads TGTGCCAGCAGTGAGACAGTCTATGGCTACACCTTC.

The chain has TRBV3-1 and TRBJ1-6; D uncertain. The CDR3 length is 16 residues. Germline V gene sequence: CDR1 LGHDT, CDR2 YNNKEL (reference sequence). Trimming cost V 3 bases and J 0 bases, with 9 bases left between them. The CDR3 nucleotides read TGTGCCAGCAGCCAGCAACACTACTCCTATAATTCACCCCTCCACTTT. As protein: CASSQQHYSYNSPLHF. Combining the CDR3 with reference TRBV3-1 and TRBJ1-6 gives the whole variable domain DTAVSQTPKYLVTQMGNDKSIKCEQNLGHDTMYWYKQDSKKFLKIMFSYNNKELIINETVPNRFSPKSPDKAHLNLHINSLELGDSAVYFCASSQQHYSYNSPLHFGNGTRLTVT.

This clonotype was detected many times. The V and J genes are TRBV5-1 and TRBJ2-3; tentatively, D is TRBD1 or TRBD2 (5 bases each). The CDR3 contains 13 residues. Trimming cost V 2 bases and J 5 bases, with 9 bases left between them. Germline values: CDR1 SGHRS, CDR2 YFSETQ. The CDR3 is CASSFGGQDTQYF. CDR3 sequence (DNA): TGCGCCAGCAGCTTCGGAGGACAAGATACGCAGTATTTT.

This clonotype has a count of ten or more. The chain links TRBV6-5 to TRBJ1-1; TRBD1 matches at 7 bases. CDR3 size: 14 residues. Germline CDR1 reads MNHEY; CDR2 reads SVGAGI. Trimming removed 4 bases from V and 4 bases from J; junction bases left unmatched: 6. CDR3 residues: CASSSTGRGTEAFF. The CDR3 DNA is TGTGCCAGCAGTTCGACAGGGCGGGGCACTGAAGCTTTCTTT.

This clonotype has a count of ten or more. The V call is TRBV4-1, the J call TRBJ2-3; 7 nucleotides line up with TRBD2. Germline trimming cut 2 bases from V and 4 bases from J; bases unmatched to any gene: 6. CDR1 and CDR2 (germline): MGHRA, YSYEKL. The CDR3 totals 15 residues. This CDR3 reads CASSQPGRGADTQYF. Here the CDR3 DNA reads TGCGCCAGCAGCCAACCAGGGAGGGGAGCAGATACGCAGTATTTT.

This clonotype was detected ten times or more. The chain carries TRBV29-1 and TRBJ1-1; D is possibly TRBD1 (6 bases). The germline CDR1 and CDR2 sequences are SQVTM and ANQGSEA. Trimming removed 4 bases from V and 3 bases from J, with 15 bases in between. CDR3 length: 14 residues. The CDR3 DNA is TGCAGCGTTGTATTGGGGGGCGCATACACTGAAGCTTTCTTT. It yields the protein CSVVLGGAYTEAFF.